What follows are 23 T cell receptor beta chains derived from one specimen sequenced in a study of shared clonotypes between healthy human individuals. TCRdb's table, derived via immunoSEQ multiplex PCR, lists solely in-frame clones and lacks some. Counted here are fewer than 400,000 clones, around 74% occurring once; the ten biggest clones make up 10%. Sequenced input: memory CD4+ T cells sorted from blood. The sample's subset: CD45RA-negative fraction. The source is a man aged 25 to 45 in good health.

This clone was seen a few times. The CDR3 protein is CASSDRGDEKLFF. The CDR3 DNA is TGTGCCAGCAGCGACAGGGGTGATGAAAAACTGTTTTTT. The V call is TRBV7-9, the J call TRBJ1-4; 8 nucleotides agree with TRBD1. The CDR3 is made up of 13 amino acids. The junction had 2 bases not matched to a gene; V was cut back by 5 bases and J by 6 bases. CDR1 and CDR2 (germline): SEHNR, FQNEAQ (reference sequence).

V is TRBV7-9 and J is TRBJ2-5, with 7 bases lining up with TRBD2. Germline V lookup: CDR1 SEHNR, CDR2 FQNEAQ (reference sequence). This CDR3 spans 17 amino acids. With 5 bases clipped from V and 4 bases from J, the junction kept 16 bases outside the gene matches. Here the CDR3 DNA reads TGTGCCAGCAGCCCATGGGAGGGACTCCCGTCTGCAGAGACCCAGTACTTC. It specifies CASSPWEGLPSAETQYF.

This chain connects TRBV7-9 to TRBJ1-2; D is uncertain. This CDR3 has 14 residues. Germline lookup yields CDR1 SEHNR and CDR2 FQNEAQ (reference sequence). V dropped 3 bases and J dropped 0 bases, with 8 bases sitting between them. The CDR3 sequence is CASSFPIANYGYTF. CDR3 bases: TGTGCCAGCAGCTTCCCCATAGCTAACTATGGCTACACCTTC.

The genes are TRBV6-6 and TRBJ1-1, with TRBD1 as a possible D gene (5 bases). Per germline, CDR1 MNHNY and CDR2 SVGAGI (reference sequence). The CDR3 is made up of 13 amino acids. The V and J ends lost 5 bases and 4 bases respectively, with 11 bases between them. The CDR3 DNA reads TGTGCCAGCAGTAGACAGAGGACCACTGAAGCTTTCTTT. This gives the protein CASSRQRTTEAFF.

The chain employs TRBV19 and TRBJ2-5; D possibly corresponds to TRBD1 (6 bases). This CDR3 has 15 amino acids. V lost 5 bases, J lost 4 bases, and 17 bases lay in between. Germline V gene sequence: CDR1 LNHDA, CDR2 SQIVND (reference sequence). DNA for the CDR3: TGTGCCAGTAGTCTGGAGACAGGCTATGGAGAGACCCAGTACTTC. Translating gives CASSLETGYGETQYF.

The chain recombines TRBV15 with TRBJ2-7, with D possibly TRBD1 on 5 matching bases. V lost 5 bases, J lost 1 base, and 6 bases lay in between. CDR3 length equals 12 residues. Germline-derived CDR1 and CDR2 are LNHNV and YYDKDF (reference sequence). CDR3 sequence reads: CATSDSSYEQYF. CDR3 DNA sequence: TGTGCCACCAGCGACAGTTCCTACGAGCAGTACTTC.

This chain links TRBV4-3 with TRBJ2-1, with 7 bases lining up with TRBD1. Germline CDR1 is LGHNA and CDR2 is YSLEER. Trimming at V came to 4 bases and at J to 5 bases, leaving 5 bases not matched to a gene. This CDR3 region has 14 residues. CDR3 in amino acids: CASSPPDRDNEQFF. As DNA, the CDR3 is TGCGCCAGCAGCCCCCCCGACAGGGACAATGAGCAGTTCTTC.

The rearrangement uses TRBV2 and TRBJ2-1, with D tentatively TRBD2 (5 bases). Germline V CDR1 and CDR2: SNHLY, FYNNEI. This CDR3 has 14 amino acids. Between the trimmed V and J ends, which lost 6 bases and 2 bases, there was a span of 11 bases. The CDR3 nucleotides read TGTGCCAGCAGAGGAGGACTCGCCTACAATGAGCAGTTCTTC. Translated: CASRGGLAYNEQFF.

The chain is built from TRBV19 and TRBJ1-1; TRBD1 might be the D (5 bases). With 6 bases removed from V and 1 base from J, the gap between germline ends came to 15 bases. From germline, CDR1 is LNHDA and CDR2 SQIVND (reference sequence). The CDR3 is 15 residues long. CDR3 sequence reads: CASSRQTAPNTEAFF. CDR3 in DNA: TGTGCCAGTAGCCGACAGACAGCCCCGAACACTGAAGCTTTCTTT.

The chain has TRBV30 and TRBJ2-6; 8 positions match TRBD2. The CDR3 contains 14 residues. CDR1 is GTSNPN and CDR2 is SVGIG in the germline V gene (reference sequence). V trimming: 7 bases; J trimming: 4 bases; junction bases outside the gene matches: 6. CDR3 sequence reads: CASQLAAGANVLTF. The CDR3, as DNA: TGTGCCTCACAACTAGCGGCGGGGGCCAACGTCCTGACTTTC.

V and J are TRBV7-2 and TRBJ2-5; 7 bases map to TRBD2. Germline assignment: CDR1 SGHTA and CDR2 FQGNSA. CDR3 length: 16 amino acids. Trimming removed 4 bases from V and 4 bases from J; junction bases left unmatched: 12. CDR3 DNA sequence: TGTGCCAGCAGCTCTCAGTGGGCGGGAGTCGGAGAGACCCAGTACTTC. The encoded protein is CASSSQWAGVGETQYF.

V gene TRBV25-1 combines with J gene TRBJ2-5, with D maybe TRBD1 (5 bases). Trimming shortened V by 0 bases and J by 4 bases, and 12 bases separated the two germline ends. Per the germline V gene, CDR1 is MGHDK and CDR2 is SYGVNS. The CDR3 contains 15 residues. CDR3 nucleotide sequence: TGTGCCAGCAGTGAATATGGACAACGTTTAGAGACCCAGTACTTC. Translation: CASSEYGQRLETQYF. Full variable domain (remainder filled in from reference TRBV25-1 and TRBJ2-5): EADIYQTPRYLVIGTGKKITLECSQTMGHDKMYWYQQDPGMELHLIHYSYGVNSTEKGDLSSESTVSRIRTEHFPLTLESARPSHTSQYLCASSEYGQRLETQYFGPGTRLLVL.

The chain links TRBV7-6 to TRBJ1-1; TRBD1 might be the D (5 bases). The CDR3 spans 16 residues. Trimming removed 5 bases at V and 0 bases at J, with 16 bases between. Germline CDR1 and CDR2: SGHVS and FNYEAQ. DNA for the CDR3: TGTGCCAGCAGCAAAGCCGGGGCCCCGATGAACACTGAAGCTTTCTTT. It specifies CASSKAGAPMNTEAFF.

This clone was seen only once. The chain has TRBV9 and TRBJ1-5; D may be TRBD1 (5 bases). This CDR3 contains 14 residues. Trimming took 0 bases from V and 4 from J, leaving 8 bases between them. Per germline, CDR1 SGDLS and CDR2 YYNGEE. Here the CDR3 DNA reads TGTGCCAGCAGCGTAGGGTCAGGGAATCAGCCCCAGCATTTT. As protein: CASSVGSGNQPQHF.

The chain employs TRBV2 and TRBJ1-2; D might be TRBD1 (5 bases). The ends were cut back, 5 bases at V and 5 bases at J, with 9 bases in the middle. The germline CDR1 and CDR2 sequences are SNHLY and FYNNEI. The CDR3 length is 12 residues. The DNA for the CDR3 is TGTGCCAGCAGTAAGGACACTTATGGCTACACCTTC. Translation: CASSKDTYGYTF.

Comments on this clone: Different DNA sequences within this sample yield the same CDR3. The chain couples TRBV7-9 to TRBJ2-2; D is ambiguous. The V end lost 6 bases, the J end lost 4 bases, and 6 bases lay between the germline ends. CDR1 and CDR2 (germline): SEHNR, FQNEAQ (reference sequence). CDR3 length: 12 residues. The CDR3 sequence is CASSLSTGELFF. CDR3 sequence (DNA): TGTGCCAGCAGTTTAAGCACCGGGGAGCTGTTTTTT. The whole variable domain, filled in from reference TRBV7-9 and TRBJ2-2, reads DTGVSQNPRHKITKRGQNVTFRCDPISEHNRLYWYRQTLGQGPEFLTYFQNEAQLEKSRLLSDRFSAERPKGSFSTLEIQRTEQGDSAMYLCASSLSTGELFFGEGSRLTVL.

The chain carries TRBV18 and TRBJ2-1; the D gene is possibly TRBD2 (5 bases). Germline V gene lookup returns CDR1 KGHSH and CDR2 LQKENI. V gave up 0 bases and J gave up 10 bases, with 16 bases separating them. The CDR3 sequence is 15 residues long. CDR3 residues: CASSPPSAKGREQFF. CDR3 nucleotide sequence: TGTGCCAGCTCACCACCTAGCGCGAAGGGAAGGGAGCAGTTCTTC.

The rearrangement links TRBV7-6 to TRBJ2-6; perhaps TRBD2 as D (7 bases). This CDR3 spans 17 amino acids. Trimming cost V 5 bases and J 2 bases, with 16 bases left between them. Germline V lookup: CDR1 SGHVS, CDR2 FNYEAQ. The CDR3 here is CASSPIGGATGANVLTF. The CDR3 coding sequence is TGTGCCAGCAGCCCCATTGGGGGGGCGACTGGGGCCAACGTCCTGACTTTC.

This sequence joins TRBV4-3 and TRBJ1-6; 7 positions agree with TRBD1. With 1 base clipped from V and 13 bases from J, the junction kept 13 bases outside the gene matches. CDR1 and CDR2 (germline): LGHNA, YSLEER. The CDR3 runs to 16 residues. This CDR3 reads CASSQGHGTAGRPLHF. The DNA for the CDR3 is TGCGCCAGCAGCCAAGGGCACGGGACAGCCGGAAGGCCCCTCCACTTT.

This rearrangement joins TRBV7-2 to TRBJ1-3, with D unclear. The germline CDR1 and CDR2 sequences are SGHTA and FQGNSA. Trimming pared 1 base from V and 8 bases from J, leaving 15 bases between. CDR3 length equals 15 residues. The CDR3 sequence: CASSLDGLDRDTIYF. In nucleotides, the CDR3 is TGTGCCAGCAGCTTAGACGGATTGGATCGGGACACCATATATTTT. Full variable domain (remainder filled in from reference TRBV7-2 and TRBJ1-3): GAGVSQSPSNKVTEKGKDVELRCDPISGHTALYWYRQSLGQGLEFLIYFQGNSAPDKSGLPSDRFSAERTGGSVSTLTIQRTQQEDSAVYLCASSLDGLDRDTIYFGEGSWLTVV.

This chain links TRBV18 with TRBJ1-3, with D tentatively TRBD1 (5 bases). CDR3 length equals 16 residues. Germline V gene lookup returns CDR1 KGHSH and CDR2 LQKENI. Deletions cut 2 bases from V and 0 bases from J, with 11 bases between. The CDR3 is CASSPGTGNSGNTIYF. In DNA, the CDR3 is TGTGCCAGCTCACCAGGAACAGGTAACTCTGGAAACACCATATATTTT.

J is TRBJ2-2 and V is TRBV18, with 9 bases fitting TRBD1. The ends lost 3 bases at V and 7 bases at J; junction bases unmatched: 9. CDR1 KGHSH and CDR2 LQKENI come from the germline V gene. This CDR3 has 16 residues. The CDR3 here is CASSPPQGATFGELFF. In DNA, the CDR3 is TGTGCCAGCTCACCCCCACAGGGGGCGACATTCGGGGAGCTGTTTTTT.

The chain combines TRBV5-1 with TRBJ1-1; 8 nucleotides agree with TRBD1. The length of the CDR3 is 15 residues. V lost 7 bases and J lost 1; bases outside the gene matches: 9. From germline, CDR1 is SGHRS and CDR2 YFSETQ. CDR3 residues: CASARTGRGNTEAFF. The CDR3 region has the DNA TGCGCCAGCGCCCGGACAGGGCGGGGGAACACTGAAGCTTTCTTT. Together with reference TRBV5-1 and TRBJ1-1, the CDR3 gives the full variable domain: KAGVTQTPRYLIKTRGQQVTLSCSPISGHRSVSWYQQTPGQGLQFLFEYFSETQRNKGNFPGRFSGRQFSNSRSEMNVSTLELGDSALYLCASARTGRGNTEAFFGQGTRLTVV.